This TCR beta chain was observed in a study of Ad26.COV2.S vaccination and SARS-CoV-2 variants. This CDR3 comprises 12 residues. CDR1 is LGHDT and CDR2 is YNNKEL in the germline V gene (reference sequence). Deletions cut 2 bases from V and 5 bases from J, with 7 bases between. Assay used: immunoSEQ multiplex PCR; TCRdb lists only in-frame clones, some missing. The sample contains around 86,000 clones, approximately 82% of which appear only once. Worth noting for this clone: The antigen remains undetermined. The same CDR3 can be traced to other DNA sequences in this sample.

Regarding the study as a whole: Vaccinated individuals (as opposed to placebo recipients) had higher spike-specific TCR breadth. Substantial breadth was reported for post-vaccination spike-specific CD8+ and CD4+ T cells. Similar non-spike TCR breadth was observed in recipients of vaccine and of placebo. Quantification of TCR breadth and depth may have yielded underestimates of total T cell responses.

The input for sequencing was peripheral blood, taken after recovery from COVID-19. The clonotype comes from a human donor who had recovered from COVID-19. This chain connects TRBV3-1 (or the pseudogene TRBV3-2) to TRBJ2-7; D unresolved. CDR3 protein: CASSQLGNEQYF. The CDR3 DNA reads TGTGCCAGCAGCCAACTAGGGAACGAGCAGTACTTC.